The clone carrying this T cell receptor beta chain was picked up a small number of times. Its antigen is undetermined. Different DNA sequences within this sample yield the same CDR3. CDR1 and CDR2 (germline): SGDLS, YYNGEE. This CDR3 is 15 amino acids long. V dropped 0 bases and J dropped 4; count of bases not matched to a gene: 2. This record comes from a study of shared clonotypes between healthy human individuals. Study information: Each donor had three CD4 naive, three CD4 memory, two CD8 naive and one CD8 memory plate.

Investigators divided CD4+ cells into CD45RA+ naive and CD45RA-negative memory subsets. The assay was immunoSEQ multiplex PCR, and TCRdb's table has in-frame clones only and misses some. Counted here are over 950,000 clones, roughly 80% occurring once; the ten biggest clones make up 0.85% to 1%. Regarding the study as a whole: Estimated richness values were generally larger in naive subsets than in memory subsets.

Sequencing input: memory CD4+ T cells from PBMCs. The subset was: CD45RA-negative fraction. This rearrangement joins TRBV9 to TRBJ2-1, with 9 nucleotides matching TRBD2. This sequence was found in a man aged 18 to 35 in good health. Some clones in this sample may be carry-over from other donors' samples. CDR3 bases: TGTGCCAGCAGCGTAGCGCTAGCGGGGTACAATGAGCAGTTCTTC. It specifies CASSVALAGYNEQFF.